Following are 10 T cell receptor beta chains from one sample sequenced in a study of cytomegalovirus exposure and HLA in healthy donors. With 60 Vbeta and 13 Jbeta primers, the PCR was carried out. Sequenced by immunoSEQ multiplex PCR; TCRdb stores in-frame clones only, minus some. The sample carries under 200,000 clones, 79% recorded once. Material for sequencing was PBMCs. The receptor set was obtained from a woman between 45 and 65 years old in good health and CMV-seronegative.

V usage is TRBV4-3 and J usage is TRBJ2-5, with TRBD1 matching over 9 bases. With 3 bases clipped from V and 2 bases from J, the junction kept 7 bases outside the gene matches. The CDR3 has 16 amino acids. Germline values: CDR1 LGHNA, CDR2 YSLEER. The CDR3 DNA reads TGCGCCAGCAGCCAGGAGACAGGGGGGTTACAAGAGACCCAGTACTTC. Its translation: CASSQETGGLQETQYF.

The chain has TRBV5-8 and TRBJ2-1, with 9 bases identical to TRBD2. V gave up 4 bases and J gave up 7 bases; unmatched junction bases: 6. This CDR3 has 14 residues. Germline V gives CDR1 SGHTS, CDR2 YDEGEE. CDR3 DNA sequence: TGTGCCAGCAGCAATAGCGGGAGTTGGAATGAGCAGTTCTTC. This translates into CASSNSGSWNEQFF.

The chain links TRBV6-5 to TRBJ2-7; 8 positions match TRBD1. The CDR3 contains 16 residues. J gave up 7 bases and V 1 base, and 12 bases lay outside the gene matches. Germline V gene data show CDR1 as MNHEY and CDR2 as SVGAGI. CDR3 sequence: CASSYYYVTGVEEQYF. As DNA, the CDR3 is TGTGCCAGCAGTTACTATTACGTGACAGGGGTGGAGGAGCAGTACTTC.

The rearrangement uses TRBV28 and TRBJ2-2; TRBD2 matches at 7 bases. This CDR3 spans 17 amino acids. Trimming at V came to 6 bases and at J to 3 bases, leaving 13 bases not matched to a gene. Per germline, CDR1 MDHEN and CDR2 SYDVKM. The DNA of the CDR3 is TGTGCCAGCAGCTTTATCGTGGGCGGGAGTGACACCGGGGAGCTGTTTTTT. Translation gives CASSFIVGGSDTGELFF.

This clone occurred a few times. The J gene is TRBJ2-1, the V gene TRBV18; 7 bases match TRBD1. J gave up 12 bases and V 3 bases, and 2 bases lay outside the gene matches. Germline V gene lookup returns CDR1 KGHSH and CDR2 LQKENI. The CDR3 length is 11 residues. The CDR3: CASSPAGGQFF. In nucleotides, the CDR3 is TGTGCCAGCTCACCGGCAGGGGGGCAGTTCTTC.

The CDR3 nucleotides are TGCGCCAGCAGCTTGTTTTTAGCGACAGATACGCAGTATTTT. Translating gives CASSLFLATDTQYF. The J gene is TRBJ2-3, the V gene TRBV5-1, with D possibly TRBD2 on 5 matching bases. CDR1 SGHRS and CDR2 YFSETQ come from the germline V gene. Trimming left V 1 base short and J 3 bases short, with 9 bases between. This CDR3 has 14 residues.

In this sample, this clone turned up a few times. This chain uses TRBV28 with TRBJ1-1, with 12 nucleotides matching TRBD1. V was clipped by 5 bases and J by 4 bases; unmatched bases: 5. The CDR3 is 15 amino acids. CDR1 and CDR2 (germline): MDHEN, SYDVKM. The CDR3 sequence is CASSPQGQGATEAFF. The CDR3 DNA is TGTGCCAGCAGTCCCCAGGGACAGGGGGCCACTGAAGCTTTCTTT.

This sequence joins TRBV30 and TRBJ1-4; D unresolved. Deletions cut 5 bases from V and 0 bases from J, with 7 bases between. From germline, CDR1 is GTSNPN and CDR2 SVGIG (reference sequence). The length of the CDR3 is 13 residues. In nucleotides, the CDR3 is TGTGCCTGGGAGAGGGCAACTAATGAAAAACTGTTTTTT. Its translation: CAWERATNEKLFF.

The rearrangement uses TRBV4-3 and TRBJ2-3; D remains unclear. V was trimmed by 4 bases and J by 2 bases, leaving 10 bases between them. This CDR3 has 14 amino acids. CDR1 and CDR2 (germline): LGHNA, YSLEER. CDR3 region: CASSPGSNTDTQYF. In DNA form, the CDR3 reads TGCGCCAGCAGCCCCGGTTCAAACACAGATACGCAGTATTTT.

This clone occurred once. As DNA, the CDR3 is TGTGCCAGTATCCAGGGCAGTACTAACTATGGCTACACCTTC. Amino acid sequence: CASIQGSTNYGYTF. The chain carries TRBV19 and TRBJ1-2, with D possibly matching TRBD1 (5 bases). Trimming pared 7 bases from V and 0 bases from J, leaving 12 bases between. CDR1 and CDR2 (germline): LNHDA, SQIVND (reference sequence). This CDR3 has 14 amino acids.